This paragraph reports one T cell receptor beta chain. Its antigen remains undetermined. Per-base qualities were not stored, and no clone one base away is much larger. The data were taken from a study of blood T cell repertoires in COVID-19 (TCRdb year 2020). Notes on the research overall: Samples from collaborators originated in the United States, Italy and Spain and spanned both the acute and convalescent phases of COVID-19. Samples were obtained from the ongoing ImmuneRACE study (first 160 participants) and from about 1,300 subjects provided by 6 global collaborators. Where available, HLA class I and class II types were obtained from metadata supplied by the sample provider rather than from assay-based typing. The dataset comprised deeply sampled blood TCRbeta repertoires from subjects exposed to, actively infected with, or recovered from COVID-19. Nearly every sample came with metadata listing a de-identified subject ID, COVID-19 status, age in years and sex. The material from the prospective study consisted of cDNA or gDNA derived from T cells, B-cell-depleted T cells, or PBMCs. A freely available public database, intended as a resource for researchers studying the immune response to SARS-CoV-2, is where the repertoires were released.

What the study reported, not specific to this receptor: Clinical and demographic metadata were provided uncurated, with the amount varying by source and participant.

TCRbeta CDR3 regions were amplified from genomic DNA using the immunoSEQ Assay, a bias-controlled multiplex PCR. The original methods were these. The number of nucleated cells in each sample was estimated from the amplification of reference gene primers within the assay. Sequence reads were collapsed and filtered to measure the absolute abundance of every unique TCRbeta CDR3 rearrangement. For each sample, productive Simpson clonality was calculated as the square root of Simpson's diversity index across productive rearrangements. The table comes from immuneACCESS by way of TCRdb, which keeps in-frame sequences with V and J called. Part of the clones is missing from these tables; in studies checked, under half for an unresolved V gene and the rest for unknown reasons. V, J and clone size reflect that table, while D and trimming were determined from the DNA. The table for this sample lists approximately 31,000 clones; approximately 91% of them were counted only once. Jointly, the top ten make up 9.9% of the sample.

Collaborating institutions collected whole blood in K2EDTA tubes following their own protocols. Collaborator samples were shipped for TCRbeta analysis as frozen whole blood, isolated PBMCs, or DNA extracted from either sample type. Trimming leaves V shorter by 5 bases and J shorter by 3 bases, with the junction holding 9 bases beyond the gene matches. The germline V gene (reference sequence) specifies SEHNR as CDR1 and FQNEAQ as CDR2. The CDR3 numbers 15 residues from cysteine through phenylalanine. Here the CDR3 DNA is all that survives: 45 bases in frame from base 1. Specimen: peripheral blood. Rearrangement joined TRBV7-9 to TRBJ2-7; 8 bases in between match TRBD1. The clonotype was recovered from a human donor with active COVID-19. The donor label of this sample is uncertain. For the CDR3, the sequence is CASSPKTGDGYEQYF. The DNA sequence is as follows: TGTGCCAGCAGCCCAAAGACAGGGGATGGCTACGAGCAGTACTTC.